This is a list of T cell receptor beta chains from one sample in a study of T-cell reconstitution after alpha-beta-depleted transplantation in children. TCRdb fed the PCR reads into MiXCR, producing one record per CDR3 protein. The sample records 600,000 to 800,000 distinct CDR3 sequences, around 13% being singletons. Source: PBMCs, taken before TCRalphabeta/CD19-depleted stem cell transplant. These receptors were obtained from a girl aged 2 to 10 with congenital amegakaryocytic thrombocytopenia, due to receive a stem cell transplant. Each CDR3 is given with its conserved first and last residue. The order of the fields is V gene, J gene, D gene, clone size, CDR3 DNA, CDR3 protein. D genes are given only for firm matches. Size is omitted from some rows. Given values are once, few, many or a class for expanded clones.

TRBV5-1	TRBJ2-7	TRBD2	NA	TGCGCCAGCAGCTTGGGACTAGCGGGATACCTCTACGAGCAGTACTTC	CASSLGLAGYLYEQYF
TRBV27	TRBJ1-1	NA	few	TGTGCCAGCAGTTGGACCCACGGGGGAAACACTGAAGCTTTCTTT	CASSWTHGGNTEAFF
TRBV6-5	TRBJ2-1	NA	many	TGTGCCAGCAGTTGGACTACAGGGGAAGACAATGAGCAGTTCTTC	CASSWTTGEDNEQFF
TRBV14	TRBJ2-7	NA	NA	TGTGCCAGCAGCCACGGGACTCACCTCTACGAGCAGTACTTC	CASSHGTHLYEQYF
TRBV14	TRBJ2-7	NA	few	TGTGCCAGCAGCCAAGGGATACTGGGGCAGTACTTC	CASSQGILGQYF
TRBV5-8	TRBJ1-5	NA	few	TGTGCCAGCAGCGTGACAGAAAACAATCAGCCCCAGCATTTT	CASSVTENNQPQHF
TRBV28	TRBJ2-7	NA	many	TGTGCCAGCAGTTTCTTTAGGCCGGGGGAGGAGCAGTACTTC	CASSFFRPGEEQYF
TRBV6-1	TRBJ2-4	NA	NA	TGTGCCAGCAACCAAAACATTCAGTACTTC	CASNQNIQYF
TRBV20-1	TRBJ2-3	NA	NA	TGCAGTGCTAGGCCGGGTCTTCGCACAGATACGCAGTATTTT	CSARPGLRTDTQYF
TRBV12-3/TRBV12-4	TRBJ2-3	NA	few	TGTGCCAGCAGTCCTGGACCCGAGGGGGATACGCAGTATTTT	CASSPGPEGDTQYF
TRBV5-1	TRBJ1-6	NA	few	TGCGCCAGCAGCTTGGAGACAGGAGAATCACCCCTCCACTTT	CASSLETGESPLHF
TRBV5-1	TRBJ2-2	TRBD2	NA	TGCGCCAGCAGCCTAGGACTAGCCGGGGGTGGCACCGGGGAGCTGTTTTTT	CASSLGLAGGGTGELFF
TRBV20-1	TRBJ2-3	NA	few	TGCAGTGCTAGAGTAAGGAGGGGTACAGATACGCAGTATTTT	CSARVRRGTDTQYF
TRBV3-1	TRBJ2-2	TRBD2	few	TGTGCCAGCAGCCTATTGAGCGGGGTGCCGGTGAACACCGGGGAGCTGTTTTTT	CASSLLSGVPVNTGELFF
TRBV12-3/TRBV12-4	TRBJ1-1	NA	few	TGTGCCAGCAGTTTAGCGCACAGGAACACTGAAGCTTTCTTT	CASSLAHRNTEAFF
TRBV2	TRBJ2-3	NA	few	TGTGCCAGCAGTGAAGTGGGCTCACAGCTACCCAACACAGATACGCAGTATTTT	CASSEVGSQLPNTDTQYF
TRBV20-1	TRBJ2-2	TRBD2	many	TGCAGTGCTAGAGACCTAGCGGGACCAGCCGGGGAGCTGTTTTTT	CSARDLAGPAGELFF
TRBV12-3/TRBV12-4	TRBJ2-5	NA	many	TGTGCCAGCAGTTATGGGGCAGCCCAAGAGACCCAGTACTTC	CASSYGAAQETQYF
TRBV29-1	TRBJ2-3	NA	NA	TGCAGCGTTGAAAGGGCTGGGGGAGATACGCAGTATTTT	CSVERAGGDTQYF
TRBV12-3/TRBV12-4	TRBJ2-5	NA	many	TGTGCCAGCAGTTTAGAAGGAGCAGAGACCCAGTACTTC	CASSLEGAETQYF
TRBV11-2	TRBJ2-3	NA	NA	TGTGCCAGCAGCTTAGGGACAGTGTACGCAGATACGCAGTATTTT	CASSLGTVYADTQYF
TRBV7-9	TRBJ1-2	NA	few	TGTGCCAGCAGCGCACCCAGGGGAAGCGGCTACACCTTC	CASSAPRGSGYTF
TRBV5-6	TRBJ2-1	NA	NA	TGTGCCAGCAGCTTGCGACAGGAGCAGTTCTTC	CASSLRQEQFF
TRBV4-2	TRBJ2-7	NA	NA	TGTGCCAGCAGCCAAGATGAGTGGGAGGAGGTTGACGAGCAGTACTTC	CASSQDEWEEVDEQYF
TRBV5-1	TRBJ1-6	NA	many	TGCGCCAGCAGCTCAGTGACAAGTAATTCACCCCTCCACTTT	CASSSVTSNSPLHF
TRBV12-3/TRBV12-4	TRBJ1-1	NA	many	TGTGCCAGCAGTTTAGAGCGGCCGAACACTGAAGCTTTCTTT	CASSLERPNTEAFF
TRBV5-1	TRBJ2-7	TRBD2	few	TGCGCCAGCAGAACGGGGCCTAGCGGCTCCTACGAGCAGTACTTC	CASRTGPSGSYEQYF
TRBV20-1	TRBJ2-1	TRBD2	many	TGCAGTGCTAAAAGAGCGGGGCCCTACAATGAGCAGTTCTTC	CSAKRAGPYNEQFF
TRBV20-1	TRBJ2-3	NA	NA	TGCAGTGCTAGCGGGAGCGGAATCAGAGGCACAGATACGCAGTATTTT	CSASGSGIRGTDTQYF
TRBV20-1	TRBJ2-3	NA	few	TGCAGTGCAGCCGGGATAGGTCGTGCAGATACGCAGTATTTT	CSAAGIGRADTQYF
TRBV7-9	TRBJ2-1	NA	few	TGTGCCAGCACCTCGCTGTGGGACGACTACAATGAGCAGTTCTTC	CASTSLWDDYNEQFF
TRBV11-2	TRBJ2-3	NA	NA	TGTGCCAGCAGCTTGGATAGCGGAGATACGCAGTATTTT	CASSLDSGDTQYF
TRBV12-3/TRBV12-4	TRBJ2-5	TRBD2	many	TGTGCCAGCCAATCCTCAAGCGGGGGAAAGACCCAGTACTTC	CASQSSSGGKTQYF
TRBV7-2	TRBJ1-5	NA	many	TGTGCCAGCAGCTTAGTTGGGGATCAGCCCCAGCATTTT	CASSLVGDQPQHF
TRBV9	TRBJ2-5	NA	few	TGTGCCAGCAGCCCATGGACCAGCCCTCAAGAGACCCAGTACTTC	CASSPWTSPQETQYF
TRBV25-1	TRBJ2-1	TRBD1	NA	TGTGCCGGAAGGACAGGGTCCCAGGAGCAGTTCTTC	CAGRTGSQEQFF
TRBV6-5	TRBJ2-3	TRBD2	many	TGTGCCAGCAGTTCTCTAGCGGGAGGGGGTACAGATACGCAGTATTTT	CASSSLAGGGTDTQYF
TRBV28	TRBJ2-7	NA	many	TGTGCCAGCAGTTTATACCGGGTCCGGATCTACGAGCAGTACTTC	CASSLYRVRIYEQYF
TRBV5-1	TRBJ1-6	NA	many	TGCGCCAGCAGCTTGGCGGGGACAAGATATAATTCACCCCTCCACTTT	CASSLAGTRYNSPLHF
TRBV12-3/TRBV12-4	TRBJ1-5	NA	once	TGTGCCAGCAGTTTTAGTTGGGCCCAGCCCCAGCATTTT	CASSFSWAQPQHF